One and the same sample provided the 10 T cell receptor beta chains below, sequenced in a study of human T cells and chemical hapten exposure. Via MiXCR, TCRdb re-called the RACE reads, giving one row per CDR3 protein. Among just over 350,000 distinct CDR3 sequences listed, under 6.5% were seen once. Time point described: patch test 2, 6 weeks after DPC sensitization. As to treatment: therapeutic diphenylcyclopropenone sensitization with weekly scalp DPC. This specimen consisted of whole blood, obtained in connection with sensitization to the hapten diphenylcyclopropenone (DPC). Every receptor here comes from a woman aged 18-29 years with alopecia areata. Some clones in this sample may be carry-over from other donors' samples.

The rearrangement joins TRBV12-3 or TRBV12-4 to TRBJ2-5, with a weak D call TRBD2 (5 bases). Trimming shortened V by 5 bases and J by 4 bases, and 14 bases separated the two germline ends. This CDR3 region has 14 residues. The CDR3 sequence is CASSTPGSRETQYF. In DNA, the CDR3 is TGTGCCAGCAGTACCCCGGGGTCGCGAGAGACCCAGTACTTC.

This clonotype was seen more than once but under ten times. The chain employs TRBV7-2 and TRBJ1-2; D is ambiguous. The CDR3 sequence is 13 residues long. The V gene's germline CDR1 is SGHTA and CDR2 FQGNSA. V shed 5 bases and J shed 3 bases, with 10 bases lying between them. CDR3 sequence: CASSLRRDYGYTF. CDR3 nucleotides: TGTGCCAGCAGCCTTCGTCGAGACTATGGCTACACCTTC.

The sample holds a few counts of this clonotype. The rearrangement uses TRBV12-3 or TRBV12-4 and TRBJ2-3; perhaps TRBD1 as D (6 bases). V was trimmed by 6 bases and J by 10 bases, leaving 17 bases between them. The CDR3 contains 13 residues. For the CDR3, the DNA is TGTGCCAGCAGCCCCACAGGGCCGGCGGCGCAGTATTTT. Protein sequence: CASSPTGPAAQYF.

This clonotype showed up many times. CDR3 loop: CASRISGANVLTF. The CDR3 DNA reads TGTGCCAGCAGGATCTCTGGGGCCAACGTCCTGACTTTC. The genes are TRBV7-2 and TRBJ2-6, with D unresolved. Germline V gene lookup returns CDR1 SGHTA and CDR2 FQGNSA. The V gene lost 6 bases and the J gene lost 0 bases, with 3 bases spanning the gap. CDR3 length equals 13 residues. Combining the CDR3 with reference TRBV7-2 and TRBJ2-6 gives the whole variable domain GAGVSQSPSNKVTEKGKDVELRCDPISGHTALYWYRQSLGQGLEFLIYFQGNSAPDKSGLPSDRFSAERTGGSVSTLTIQRTQQEDSAVYLCASRISGANVLTFGAGSRLTVL.

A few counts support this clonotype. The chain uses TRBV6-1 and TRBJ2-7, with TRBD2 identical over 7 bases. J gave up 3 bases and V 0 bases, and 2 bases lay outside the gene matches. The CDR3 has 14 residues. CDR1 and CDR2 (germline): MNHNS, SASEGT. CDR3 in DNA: TGTGCCAGCAGTGAAGCATGGGGGGGCTACGAGCAGTACTTC. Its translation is CASSEAWGGYEQYF.

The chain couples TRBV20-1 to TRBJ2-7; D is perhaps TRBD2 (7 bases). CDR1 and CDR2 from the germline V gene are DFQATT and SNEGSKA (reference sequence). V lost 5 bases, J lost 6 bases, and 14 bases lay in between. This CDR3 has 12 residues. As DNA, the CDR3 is TGCAGTGCTCAAGGGGGGGCCAGCGAGCAGTACTTC. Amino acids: CSAQGGASEQYF.

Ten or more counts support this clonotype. The CDR3 sequence is CASSISGDQPQHF. The CDR3 region has the DNA TGCGCCAGCAGCATATCAGGGGATCAGCCCCAGCATTTT. The rearrangement links TRBV5-1 to TRBJ1-5; D may be TRBD1 (6 bases). V lost 4 bases and J lost 5, with 10 bases in between. This CDR3 is 13 amino acids long. CDR1 and CDR2 from the germline V gene are SGHRS and YFSETQ.

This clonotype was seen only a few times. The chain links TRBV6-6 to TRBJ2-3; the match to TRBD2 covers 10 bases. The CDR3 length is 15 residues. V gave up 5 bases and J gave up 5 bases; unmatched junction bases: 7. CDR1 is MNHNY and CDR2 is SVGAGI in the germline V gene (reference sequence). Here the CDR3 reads CASSLLAGVGDTQYF. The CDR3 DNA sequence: TGTGCCAGCAGTCTCCTAGCGGGGGTGGGAGATACGCAGTATTTT.

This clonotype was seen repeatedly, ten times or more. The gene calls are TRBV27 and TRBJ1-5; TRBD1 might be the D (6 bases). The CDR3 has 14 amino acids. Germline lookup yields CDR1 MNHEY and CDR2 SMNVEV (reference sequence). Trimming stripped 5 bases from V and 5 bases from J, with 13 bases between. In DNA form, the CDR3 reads TGTGCCAGCAGTCCGCGGACAGCCGATCAGCCCCAGCATTTT. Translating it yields CASSPRTADQPQHF.

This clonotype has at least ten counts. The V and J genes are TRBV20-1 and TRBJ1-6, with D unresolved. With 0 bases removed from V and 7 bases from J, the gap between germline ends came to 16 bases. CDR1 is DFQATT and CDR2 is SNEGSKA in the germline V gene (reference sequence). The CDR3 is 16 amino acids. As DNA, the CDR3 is TGCAGTGCTAGAGATGCAGGCCTGAGCCAAAATTCACCCCTCCACTTT. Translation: CSARDAGLSQNSPLHF.